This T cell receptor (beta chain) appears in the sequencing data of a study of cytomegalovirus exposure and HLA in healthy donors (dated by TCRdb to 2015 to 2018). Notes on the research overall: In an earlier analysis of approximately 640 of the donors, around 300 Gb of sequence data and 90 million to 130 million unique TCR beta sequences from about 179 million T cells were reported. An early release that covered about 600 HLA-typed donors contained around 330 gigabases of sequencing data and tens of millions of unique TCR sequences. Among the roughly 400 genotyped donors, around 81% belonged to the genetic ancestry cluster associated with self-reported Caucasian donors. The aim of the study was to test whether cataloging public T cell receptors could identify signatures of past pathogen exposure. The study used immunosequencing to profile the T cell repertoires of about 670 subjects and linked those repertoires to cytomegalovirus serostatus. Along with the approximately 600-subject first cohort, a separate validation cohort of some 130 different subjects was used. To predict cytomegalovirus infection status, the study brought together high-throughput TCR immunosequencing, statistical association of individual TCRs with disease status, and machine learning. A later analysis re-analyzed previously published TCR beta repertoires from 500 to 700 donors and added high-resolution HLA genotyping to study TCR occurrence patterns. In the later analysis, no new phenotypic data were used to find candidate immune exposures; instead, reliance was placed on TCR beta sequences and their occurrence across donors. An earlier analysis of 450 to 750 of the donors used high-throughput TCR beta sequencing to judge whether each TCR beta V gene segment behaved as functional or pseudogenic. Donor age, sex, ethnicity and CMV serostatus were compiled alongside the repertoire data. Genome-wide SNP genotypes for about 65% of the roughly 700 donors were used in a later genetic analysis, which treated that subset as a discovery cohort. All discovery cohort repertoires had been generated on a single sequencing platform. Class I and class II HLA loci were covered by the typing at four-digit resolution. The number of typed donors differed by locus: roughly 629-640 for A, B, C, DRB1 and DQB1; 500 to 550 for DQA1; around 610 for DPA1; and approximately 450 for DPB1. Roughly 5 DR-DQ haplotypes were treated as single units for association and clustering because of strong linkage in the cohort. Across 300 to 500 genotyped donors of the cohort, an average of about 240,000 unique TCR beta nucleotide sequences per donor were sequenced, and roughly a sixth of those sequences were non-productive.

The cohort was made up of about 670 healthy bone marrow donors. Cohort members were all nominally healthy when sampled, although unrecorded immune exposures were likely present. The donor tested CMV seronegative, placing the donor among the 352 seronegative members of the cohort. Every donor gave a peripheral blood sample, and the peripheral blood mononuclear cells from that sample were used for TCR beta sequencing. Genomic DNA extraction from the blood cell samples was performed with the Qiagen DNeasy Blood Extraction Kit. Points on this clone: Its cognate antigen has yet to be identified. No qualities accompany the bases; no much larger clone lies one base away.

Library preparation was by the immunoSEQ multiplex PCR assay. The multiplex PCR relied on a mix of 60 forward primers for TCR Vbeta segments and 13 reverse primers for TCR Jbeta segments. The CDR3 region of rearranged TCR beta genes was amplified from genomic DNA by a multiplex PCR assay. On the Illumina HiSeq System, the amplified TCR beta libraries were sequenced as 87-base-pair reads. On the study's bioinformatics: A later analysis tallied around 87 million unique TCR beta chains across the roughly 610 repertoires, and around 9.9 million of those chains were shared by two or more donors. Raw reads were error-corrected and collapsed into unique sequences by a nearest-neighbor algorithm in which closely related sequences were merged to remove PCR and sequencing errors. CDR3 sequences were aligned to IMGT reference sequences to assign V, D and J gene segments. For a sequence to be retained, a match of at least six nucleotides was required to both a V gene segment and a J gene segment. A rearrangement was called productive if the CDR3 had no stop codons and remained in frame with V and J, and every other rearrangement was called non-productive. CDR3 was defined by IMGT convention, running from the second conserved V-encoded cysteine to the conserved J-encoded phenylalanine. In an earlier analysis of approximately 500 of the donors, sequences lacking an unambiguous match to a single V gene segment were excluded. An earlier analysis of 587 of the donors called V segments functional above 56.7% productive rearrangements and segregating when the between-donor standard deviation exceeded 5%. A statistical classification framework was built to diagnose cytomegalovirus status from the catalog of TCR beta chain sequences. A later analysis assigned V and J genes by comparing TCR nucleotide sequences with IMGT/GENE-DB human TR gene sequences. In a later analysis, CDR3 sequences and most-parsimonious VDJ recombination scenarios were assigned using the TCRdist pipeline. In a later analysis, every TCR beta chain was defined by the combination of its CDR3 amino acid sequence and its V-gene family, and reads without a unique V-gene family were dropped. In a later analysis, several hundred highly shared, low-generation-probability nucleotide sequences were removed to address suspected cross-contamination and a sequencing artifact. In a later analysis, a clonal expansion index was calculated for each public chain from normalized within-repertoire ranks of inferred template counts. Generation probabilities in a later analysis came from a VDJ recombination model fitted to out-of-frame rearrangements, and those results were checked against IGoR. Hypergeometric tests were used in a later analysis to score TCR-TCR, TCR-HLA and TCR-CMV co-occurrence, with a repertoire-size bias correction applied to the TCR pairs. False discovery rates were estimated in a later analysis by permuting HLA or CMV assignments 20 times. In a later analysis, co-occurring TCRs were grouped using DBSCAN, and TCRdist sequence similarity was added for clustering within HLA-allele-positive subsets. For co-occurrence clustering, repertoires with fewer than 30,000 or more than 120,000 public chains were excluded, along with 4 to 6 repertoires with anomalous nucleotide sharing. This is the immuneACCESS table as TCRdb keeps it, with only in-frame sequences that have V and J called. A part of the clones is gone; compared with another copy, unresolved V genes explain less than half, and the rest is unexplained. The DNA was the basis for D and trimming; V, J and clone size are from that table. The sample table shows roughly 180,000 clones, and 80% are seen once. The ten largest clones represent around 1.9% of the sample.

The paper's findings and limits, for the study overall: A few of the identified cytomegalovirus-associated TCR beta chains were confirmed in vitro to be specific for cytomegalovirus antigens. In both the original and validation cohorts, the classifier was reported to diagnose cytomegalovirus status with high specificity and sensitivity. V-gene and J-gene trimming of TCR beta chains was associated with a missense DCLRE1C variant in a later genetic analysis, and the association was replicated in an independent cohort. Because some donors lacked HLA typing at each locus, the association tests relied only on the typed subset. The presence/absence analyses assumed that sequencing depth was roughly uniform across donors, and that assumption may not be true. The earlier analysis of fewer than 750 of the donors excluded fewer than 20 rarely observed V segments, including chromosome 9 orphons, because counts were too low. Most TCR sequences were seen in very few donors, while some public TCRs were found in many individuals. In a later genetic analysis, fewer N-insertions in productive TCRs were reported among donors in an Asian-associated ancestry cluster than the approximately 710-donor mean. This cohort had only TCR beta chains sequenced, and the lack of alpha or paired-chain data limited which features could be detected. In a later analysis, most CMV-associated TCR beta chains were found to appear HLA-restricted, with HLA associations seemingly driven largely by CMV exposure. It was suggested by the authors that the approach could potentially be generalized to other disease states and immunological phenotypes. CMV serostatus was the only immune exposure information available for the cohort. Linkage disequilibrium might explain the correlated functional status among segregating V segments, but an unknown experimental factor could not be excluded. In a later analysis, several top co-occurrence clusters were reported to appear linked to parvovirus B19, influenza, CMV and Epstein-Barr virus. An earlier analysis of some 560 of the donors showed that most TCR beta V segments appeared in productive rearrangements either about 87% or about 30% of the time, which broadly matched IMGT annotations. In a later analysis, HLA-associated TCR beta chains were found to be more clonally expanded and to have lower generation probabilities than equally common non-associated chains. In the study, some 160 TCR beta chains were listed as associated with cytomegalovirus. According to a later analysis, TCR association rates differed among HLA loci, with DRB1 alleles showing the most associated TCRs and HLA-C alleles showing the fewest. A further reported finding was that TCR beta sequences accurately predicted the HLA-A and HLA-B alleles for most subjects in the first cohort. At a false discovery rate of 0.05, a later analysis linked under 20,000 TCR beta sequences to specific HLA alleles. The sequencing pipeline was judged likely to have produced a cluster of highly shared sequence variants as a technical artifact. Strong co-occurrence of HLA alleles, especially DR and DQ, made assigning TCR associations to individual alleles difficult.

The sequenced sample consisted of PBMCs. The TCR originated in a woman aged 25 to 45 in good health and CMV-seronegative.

Here the CDR3 is given as CASSIGRDYGYTF. The nucleotide sequence reads as follows: TGTGCCAGCAGCATAGGGCGGGACTATGGCTACACCTTC. Recombination linked TRBV7-8 to TRBJ1-2; no D segment can be confidently identified. The germline V gene provides CDR1 SGHVS and CDR2 FQNEAQ. At the junction V is shortened by 5 bases and J by 3 bases, with 10 bases in between. The CDR3 goes from the cysteine to the phenylalanine over 13 residues. Only the CDR3 region is kept as DNA, spanning 39 bases read in frame from base 1.